This paragraph covers one T cell receptor beta chain sequence. Its antigen remains unidentified. This sample was taken from a study of T cells expressing NK-cell markers. About the research overall: Repertoire data for TCR beta were derived from sorted T cells (CD3+CD56+NKG2C+, CD3+CD56+NKG2C- and CD3+CD56-NKG2C+). Study-level findings and limits: Among CD8+ T cells from more than five donors, dominant NKG2C+ clonotypes accounted for roughly 1.0-7.0%. HCMV specificity of the expanded NKG2C+ T cell clones was not established.

A 5'RACE template switching approach incorporating UMIs was used to make TCR beta cDNA. TCRdb reanalyzed the 5' RACE reads and collapses them to one entry per CDR3 protein, without DNA. In total, the table holds roughly 170,000 distinct CDR3 sequences. The receptor's source is a woman between 18 and 70 years old in good health. The sample was blood T cells: a sorted CD56 or NKG2C T cell subset, CD4+ or CD8+ T cells, or bulk PBMC T cells (not recorded which).

The CDR3 loop is CASSRDSLYEQYF. This chain connects TRBV7-2 to TRBJ2-7; TCRdb picks TRBD1, but there is no DNA to check that call. This CDR3 spans 13 amino acids. The V gene's germline CDR1 is SGHTA and CDR2 FQGNSA.